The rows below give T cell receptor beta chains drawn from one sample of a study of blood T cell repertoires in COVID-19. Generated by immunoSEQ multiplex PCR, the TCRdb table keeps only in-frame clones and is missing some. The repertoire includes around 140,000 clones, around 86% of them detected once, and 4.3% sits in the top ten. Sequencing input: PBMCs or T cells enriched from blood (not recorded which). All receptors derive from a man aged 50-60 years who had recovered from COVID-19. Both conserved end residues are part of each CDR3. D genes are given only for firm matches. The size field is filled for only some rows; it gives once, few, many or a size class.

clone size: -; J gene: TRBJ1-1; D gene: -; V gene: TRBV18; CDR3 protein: CASSTGPTEAFF; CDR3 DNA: TGTGCCAGCTCAACAGGGCCCACTGAAGCTTTCTTT
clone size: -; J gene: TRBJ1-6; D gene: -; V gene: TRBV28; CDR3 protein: CASSLQYSPLHF; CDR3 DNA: TGTGCCAGCAGCCTACAGTATTCACCCCTCCACTTT
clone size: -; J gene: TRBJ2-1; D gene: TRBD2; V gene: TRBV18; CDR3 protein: CASSPSLAAFYNEQFF; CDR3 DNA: TGTGCCAGCTCACCAAGTCTAGCGGCCTTCTACAATGAGCAGTTCTTC
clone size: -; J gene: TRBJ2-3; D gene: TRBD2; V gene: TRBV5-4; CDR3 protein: CASSVETSGSTDTQYF; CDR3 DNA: TGTGCCAGCAGCGTGGAGACTAGCGGCAGCACAGATACGCAGTATTTT
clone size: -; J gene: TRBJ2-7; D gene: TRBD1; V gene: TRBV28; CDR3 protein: CASQQGTGNYEQYF; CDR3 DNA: TGTGCCAGTCAGCAGGGGACAGGTAACTACGAGCAGTACTTC
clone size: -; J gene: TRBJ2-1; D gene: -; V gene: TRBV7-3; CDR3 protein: CASRLSAGDYNEQFF; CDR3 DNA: TGTGCCAGCAGGCTTTCGGCCGGGGACTACAATGAGCAGTTCTTC
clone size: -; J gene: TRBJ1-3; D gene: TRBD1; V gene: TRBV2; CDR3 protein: CASSPRTGGYHFSGNTIYF; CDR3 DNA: TGTGCCAGCAGTCCCCGGACAGGGGGGTATCATTTTTCTGGAAACACCATATATTTT
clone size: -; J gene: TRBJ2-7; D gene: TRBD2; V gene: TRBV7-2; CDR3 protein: CASSLPTSVYYEQYF; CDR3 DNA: TGTGCCAGCAGCTTACCCACTAGCGTATACTACGAGCAGTACTTC
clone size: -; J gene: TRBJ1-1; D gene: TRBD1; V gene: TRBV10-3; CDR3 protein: CAISAGGEAFF; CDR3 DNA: TGTGCCATCTCTGCAGGGGGGGAAGCTTTCTTT
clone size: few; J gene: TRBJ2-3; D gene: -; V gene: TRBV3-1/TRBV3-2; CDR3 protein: CASSQDYLNRTDTQYF; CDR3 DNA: TGTGCCAGCAGCCAAGACTACCTTAACCGCACAGATACGCAGTATTTT
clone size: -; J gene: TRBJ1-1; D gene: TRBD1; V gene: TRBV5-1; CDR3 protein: CASSRGTGRNTEAFF; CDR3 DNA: TGCGCCAGCAGCCGTGGGACAGGACGGAACACTGAAGCTTTCTTT
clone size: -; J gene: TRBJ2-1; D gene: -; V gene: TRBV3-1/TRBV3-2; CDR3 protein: CASSPDSSLYNEQFF; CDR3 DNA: TGTGCCAGCAGCCCAGACTCCAGTCTTTACAATGAGCAGTTCTTC
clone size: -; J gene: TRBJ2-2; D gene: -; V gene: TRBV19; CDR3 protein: CASIGFSANTGELFF; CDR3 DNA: TGTGCCAGTATTGGCTTTTCCGCGAACACCGGGGAGCTGTTTTTT
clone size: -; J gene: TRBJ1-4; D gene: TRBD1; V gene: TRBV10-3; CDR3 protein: CAISSGTAPTNEKLFF; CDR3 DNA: TGTGCCATCAGTTCCGGGACAGCCCCAACTAATGAAAAACTGTTTTTT
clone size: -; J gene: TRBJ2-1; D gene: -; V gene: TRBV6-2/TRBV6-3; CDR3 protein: CASSPWNERGINEQFF; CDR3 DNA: TGTGCCAGCAGCCCTTGGAACGAAAGGGGCATCAATGAGCAGTTCTTC
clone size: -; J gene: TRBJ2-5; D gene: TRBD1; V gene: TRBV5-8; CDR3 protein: CASSRDRGETQYF; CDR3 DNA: TGTGCCAGCAGCCGGGACAGGGGGGAGACCCAGTACTTC
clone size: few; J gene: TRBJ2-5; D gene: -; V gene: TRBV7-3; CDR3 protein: CASSYLRGETQYF; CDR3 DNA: TGTGCCAGCAGCTACCTCAGGGGCGAGACCCAGTACTTC
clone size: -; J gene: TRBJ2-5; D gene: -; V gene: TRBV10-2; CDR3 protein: CASSDPRVKQETQYF; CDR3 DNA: TGCGCCAGCAGTGACCCGAGGGTAAAGCAAGAGACCCAGTACTTC
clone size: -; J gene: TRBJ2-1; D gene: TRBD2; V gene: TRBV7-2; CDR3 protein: CASSPGLAGVNEQFF; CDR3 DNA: TGTGCCAGCAGCCCGGGACTAGCGGGAGTCAATGAGCAGTTCTTC
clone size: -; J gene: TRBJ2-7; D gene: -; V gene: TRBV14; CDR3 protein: CASSQDPRSSYEQYF; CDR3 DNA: TGTGCCAGCAGCCAAGATCCTAGGAGCTCCTACGAGCAGTACTTC
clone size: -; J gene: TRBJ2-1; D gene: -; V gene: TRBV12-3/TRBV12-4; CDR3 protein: CASSLNEQFF; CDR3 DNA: TGTGCCAGCAGTCTCAATGAGCAGTTCTTC
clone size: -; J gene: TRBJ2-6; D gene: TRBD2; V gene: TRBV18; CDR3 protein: CASSPPGLALSSGANVLTF; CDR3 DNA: TGTGCCAGCTCACCCCCGGGACTAGCGTTGAGCTCTGGGGCCAACGTCCTGACTTTC
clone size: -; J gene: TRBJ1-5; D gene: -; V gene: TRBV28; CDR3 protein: CASSFSPFSGNQPQHF; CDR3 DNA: TGTGCCAGCAGTTTTAGCCCCTTCTCGGGCAATCAGCCCCAGCATTTT
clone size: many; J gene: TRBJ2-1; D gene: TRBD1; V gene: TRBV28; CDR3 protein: CASSSDRVTYNEQFF; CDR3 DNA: TGTGCCAGCAGTTCCGACAGGGTAACCTACAATGAGCAGTTCTTC
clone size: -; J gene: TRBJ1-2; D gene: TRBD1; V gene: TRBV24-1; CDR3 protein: CATSDPRDSRSLYGYTF; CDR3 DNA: TGTGCCACCAGTGATCCGAGGGACAGCCGCTCCCTTTATGGCTACACCTTC
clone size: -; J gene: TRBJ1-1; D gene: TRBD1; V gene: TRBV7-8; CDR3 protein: CASSEYRGRTEAFF; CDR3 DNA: TGTGCCAGCAGCGAGTACAGGGGGCGGACTGAAGCTTTCTTT
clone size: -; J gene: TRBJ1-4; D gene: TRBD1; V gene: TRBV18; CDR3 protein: CASSPISPQGDEKLFF; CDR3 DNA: TGTGCCAGCTCACCCATCAGCCCCCAGGGGGATGAAAAACTGTTTTTT
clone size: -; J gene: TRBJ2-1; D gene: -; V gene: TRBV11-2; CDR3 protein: CASRPFRGRGTHEQFF; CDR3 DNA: TGTGCCAGCAGACCCTTCAGAGGGCGAGGTACGCATGAGCAGTTCTTC
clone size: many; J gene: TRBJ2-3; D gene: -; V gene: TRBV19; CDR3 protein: CASSIRGLGDTQYF; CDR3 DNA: TGTGCCAGTAGTATTCGAGGGCTCGGGGATACGCAGTATTTT
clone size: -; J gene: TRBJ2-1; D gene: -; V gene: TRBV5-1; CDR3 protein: CASSSLGHRGDEQFF; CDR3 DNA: TGCGCCAGCAGCTCACTGGGACATCGGGGCGATGAGCAGTTCTTC
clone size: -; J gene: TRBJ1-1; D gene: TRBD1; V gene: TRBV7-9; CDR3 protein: CASSILRGKNTEAFF; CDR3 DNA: TGTGCCAGCAGCATACTCAGGGGGAAGAACACTGAAGCTTTCTTT
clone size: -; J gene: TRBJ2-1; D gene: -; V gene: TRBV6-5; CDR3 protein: CASSYSPLIANEQFF; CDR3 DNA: TGTGCCAGCAGTTACTCCCCATTAATAGCAAATGAGCAGTTCTTC
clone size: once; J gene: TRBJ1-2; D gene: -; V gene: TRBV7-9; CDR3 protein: CASSLLTGDGYTF; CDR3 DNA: TGTGCCAGCAGCTTATTGACAGGAGATGGCTACACCTTC
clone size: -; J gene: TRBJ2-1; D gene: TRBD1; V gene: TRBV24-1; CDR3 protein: CATSEPGQGLFF; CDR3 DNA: TGTGCCACCAGTGAGCCGGGACAGGGTCTGTTCTTC
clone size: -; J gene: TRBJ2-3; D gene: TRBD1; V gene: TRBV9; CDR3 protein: CASSVAVLTGGGTDTQYF; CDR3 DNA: TGTGCCAGCAGCGTAGCGGTCTTAACAGGGGGCGGCACAGATACGCAGTATTTT
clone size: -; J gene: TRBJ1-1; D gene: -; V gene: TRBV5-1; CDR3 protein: CASAKAGGYTEAFF; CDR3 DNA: TGCGCCAGTGCGAAGGCGGGGGGCTACACTGAAGCTTTCTTT
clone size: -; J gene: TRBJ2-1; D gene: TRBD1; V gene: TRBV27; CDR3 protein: CASRPGTGSYNEQFF; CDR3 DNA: TGTGCCAGCAGACCCGGGACAGGGTCCTACAATGAGCAGTTCTTC
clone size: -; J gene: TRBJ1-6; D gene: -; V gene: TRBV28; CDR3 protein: CASIIQGSGPLHF; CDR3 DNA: TGTGCCAGCATCATACAGGGTAGCGGGCCCCTCCACTTT
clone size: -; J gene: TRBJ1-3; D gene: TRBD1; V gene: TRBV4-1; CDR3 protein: CASSQEDRAGNTIYF; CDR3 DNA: TGCGCCAGCAGCCAAGAGGACAGGGCTGGAAACACCATATATTTT
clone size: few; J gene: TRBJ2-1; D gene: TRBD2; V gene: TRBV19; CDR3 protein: CASRWGEGPYEQFF; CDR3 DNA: TGTGCCAGTAGATGGGGGGAGGGCCCCTATGAGCAGTTCTTC
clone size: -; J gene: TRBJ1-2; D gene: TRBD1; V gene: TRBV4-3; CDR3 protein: CASSHGQGDYGYTF; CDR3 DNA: TGCGCCAGCAGCCACGGACAGGGTGACTATGGCTACACCTTC
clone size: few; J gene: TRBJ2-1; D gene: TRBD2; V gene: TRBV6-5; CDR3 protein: CAASGAPPYNEQFF; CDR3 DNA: TGTGCCGCCAGCGGGGCCCCGCCCTACAATGAGCAGTTCTTC
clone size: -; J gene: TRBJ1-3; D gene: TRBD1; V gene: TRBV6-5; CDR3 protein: CASRDATGAGNTIYF; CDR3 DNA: TGTGCCAGCAGAGATGCCACAGGGGCTGGAAACACCATATATTTT
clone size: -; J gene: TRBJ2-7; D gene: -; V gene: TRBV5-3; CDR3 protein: CARNPRGKNYEQYF; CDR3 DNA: TGTGCCAGAAACCCCCGCGGGAAGAACTACGAGCAGTACTTC
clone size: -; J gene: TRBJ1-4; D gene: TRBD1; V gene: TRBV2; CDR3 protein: CASRRQGGSNEKLFF; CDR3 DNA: TGTGCCAGCAGACGACAGGGGGGGTCTAATGAAAAACTGTTTTTT
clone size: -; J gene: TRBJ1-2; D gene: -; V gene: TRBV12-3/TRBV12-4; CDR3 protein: CASSLSAGGYTF; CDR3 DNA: TGTGCCAGCAGTCTCTCGGCAGGAGGCTACACCTTC
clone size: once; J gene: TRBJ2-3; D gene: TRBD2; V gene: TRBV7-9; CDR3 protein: CASSLALTSGDTQYF; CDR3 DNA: TGTGCCAGCAGCTTAGCGCTGACTAGCGGCGATACGCAGTATTTT
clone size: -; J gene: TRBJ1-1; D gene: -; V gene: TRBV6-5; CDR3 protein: CASSYPEGGYSEAFF; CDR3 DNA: TGTGCCAGCAGTTACCCGGAGGGCGGGTACTCTGAAGCTTTCTTT
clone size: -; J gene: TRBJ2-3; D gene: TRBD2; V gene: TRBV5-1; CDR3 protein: CASSEGLAGYTDTQYF; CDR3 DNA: TGCGCCAGCAGCGAAGGACTAGCGGGCTACACAGATACGCAGTATTTT
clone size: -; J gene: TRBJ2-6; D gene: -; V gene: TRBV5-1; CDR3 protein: CASSRSSSGANVLTF; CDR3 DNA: TGCGCCAGCAGCCGTAGCAGCTCTGGGGCCAACGTCCTGACTTTC
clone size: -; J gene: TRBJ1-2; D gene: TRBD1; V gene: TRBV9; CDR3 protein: CASSAGQAYGYTF; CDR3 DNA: TGTGCCAGCAGCGCCGGACAGGCCTATGGCTACACCTTC
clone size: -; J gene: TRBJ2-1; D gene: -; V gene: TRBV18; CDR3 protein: CASSPLGQGWFF; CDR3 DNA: TGTGCCAGCTCACCACTCGGGCAGGGGTGGTTCTTC
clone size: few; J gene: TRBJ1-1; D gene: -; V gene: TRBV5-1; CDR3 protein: CASSEKQGTTEAFF; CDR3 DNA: TGCGCCAGCAGCGAAAAACAGGGAACCACTGAAGCTTTCTTT
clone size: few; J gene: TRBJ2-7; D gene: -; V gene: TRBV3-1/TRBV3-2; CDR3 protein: CASSQELSASTYYEQYF; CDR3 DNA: TGTGCCAGCAGCCAAGAATTGAGCGCTAGCACCTACTACGAGCAGTACTTC
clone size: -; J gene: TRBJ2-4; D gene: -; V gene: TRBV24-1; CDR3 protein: CATSDSGLGQDGIQYF; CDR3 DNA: TGTGCCACCAGTGATTCGGGATTAGGCCAGGATGGCATTCAGTACTTC
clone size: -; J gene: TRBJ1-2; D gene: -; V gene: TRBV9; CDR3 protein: CASSVVGSGYTF; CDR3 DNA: TGTGCCAGCAGCGTAGTCGGGAGTGGCTACACCTTC
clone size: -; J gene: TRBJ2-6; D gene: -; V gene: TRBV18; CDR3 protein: CASSPASGANVLTF; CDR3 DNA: TGTGCCAGCTCACCGGCCTCTGGGGCCAACGTCCTGACTTTC
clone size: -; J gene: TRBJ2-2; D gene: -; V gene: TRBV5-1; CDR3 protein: CASRESAGELFF; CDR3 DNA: TGCGCCAGCAGAGAAAGCGCCGGGGAGCTGTTTTTT
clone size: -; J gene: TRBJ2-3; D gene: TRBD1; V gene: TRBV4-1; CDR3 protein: CASSSLDRGRDTDTQYF; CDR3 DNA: TGCGCCAGCAGCTCGTTAGACAGGGGTCGAGACACAGATACGCAGTATTTT